This T cell receptor (beta chain) was observed in a study of blood T cell repertoires in COVID-19. Original processing notes: Amplifying reference gene primers gave estimates of nucleated cell counts. The assay was immunoSEQ multiplex PCR, and TCRdb's table has in-frame clones only and misses some. That table furnishes V, J and clone size, whereas the DNA furnished D and trimming. The table lists 100,000 or so clones, roughly 86% of them singletons. The germline V gene encodes CDR1 SQVTM and CDR2 ANQGSEA. Trimming removed 4 bases at V and 6 bases at J, with 13 bases between. This CDR3 comprises 13 residues.

The sequence derives from a man aged 45-60 years with active or convalescent COVID-19. The material sequenced was peripheral blood. The rearrangement links TRBV29-1 to TRBJ1-5; D remains unclear. This chain's CDR3 is CSVGSQAGQPQHF. CDR3 DNA sequence: TGCAGCGTTGGTTCTCAGGCTGGTCAGCCCCAGCATTTT.